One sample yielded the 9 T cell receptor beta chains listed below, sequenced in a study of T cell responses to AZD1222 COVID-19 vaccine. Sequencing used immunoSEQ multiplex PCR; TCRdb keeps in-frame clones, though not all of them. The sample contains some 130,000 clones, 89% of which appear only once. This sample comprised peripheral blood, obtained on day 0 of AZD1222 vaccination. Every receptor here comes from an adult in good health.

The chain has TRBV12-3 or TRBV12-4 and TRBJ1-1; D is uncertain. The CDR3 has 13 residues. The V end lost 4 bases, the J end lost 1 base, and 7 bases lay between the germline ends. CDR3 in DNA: TGTGCCAGCAGTTCCGAATCGAACACTGAAGCTTTCTTT. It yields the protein CASSSESNTEAFF.

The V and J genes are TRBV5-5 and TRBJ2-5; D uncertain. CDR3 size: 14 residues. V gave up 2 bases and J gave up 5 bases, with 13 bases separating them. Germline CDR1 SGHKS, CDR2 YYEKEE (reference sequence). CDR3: CASSFLIVAETQYF. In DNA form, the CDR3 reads TGTGCCAGCAGCTTTCTGATAGTGGCTGAGACCCAGTACTTC.

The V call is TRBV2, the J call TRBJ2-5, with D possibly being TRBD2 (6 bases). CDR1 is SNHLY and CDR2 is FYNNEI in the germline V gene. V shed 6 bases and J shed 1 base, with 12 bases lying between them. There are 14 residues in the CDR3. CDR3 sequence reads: CASRRSGSQETQYF. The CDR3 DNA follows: TGTGCCAGCAGGAGGAGCGGGTCCCAAGAGACCCAGTACTTC.

The CDR3 is CASSEANNIRGYTF. As DNA, the CDR3 is TGTGCCAGCAGTGAAGCCAATAATATAAGGGGCTACACCTTC. V gene TRBV6-1 combines with J gene TRBJ1-2; D uncertain. This CDR3 contains 14 residues. Deletions cut 0 bases from V and 8 bases from J, with 13 bases between. CDR1 is MNHNS, CDR2 SASEGT, per germline.

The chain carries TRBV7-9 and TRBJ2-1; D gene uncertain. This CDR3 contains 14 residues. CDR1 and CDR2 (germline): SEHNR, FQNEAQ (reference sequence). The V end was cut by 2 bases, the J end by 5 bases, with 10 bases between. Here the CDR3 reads CASSLRDRHNEQFF. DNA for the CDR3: TGTGCCAGCAGCTTACGTGACCGCCACAATGAGCAGTTCTTC.

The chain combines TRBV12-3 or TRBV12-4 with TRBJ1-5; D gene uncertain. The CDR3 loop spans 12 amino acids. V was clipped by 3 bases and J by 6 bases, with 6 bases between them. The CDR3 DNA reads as TGTGCCAGCAGTTTTAACGTTCAGCCCCAGCATTTT. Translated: CASSFNVQPQHF.

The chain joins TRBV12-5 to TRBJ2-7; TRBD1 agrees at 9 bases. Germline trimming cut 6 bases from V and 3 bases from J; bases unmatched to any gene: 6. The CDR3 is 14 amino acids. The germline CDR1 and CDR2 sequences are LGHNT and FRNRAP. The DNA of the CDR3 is TGTGCTAGTGGGCGGGACAGGGCCTACTACGAGCAGTACTTC. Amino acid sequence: CASGRDRAYYEQYF. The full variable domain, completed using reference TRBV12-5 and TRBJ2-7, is DARVTQTPRHKVTEMGQEVTMRCQPILGHNTVFWYRQTMMQGLELLAYFRNRAPLDDSGMPKDRFSAEMPDATLATLKIQPSEPRDSAVYFCASGRDRAYYEQYFGPGTRLTVT.

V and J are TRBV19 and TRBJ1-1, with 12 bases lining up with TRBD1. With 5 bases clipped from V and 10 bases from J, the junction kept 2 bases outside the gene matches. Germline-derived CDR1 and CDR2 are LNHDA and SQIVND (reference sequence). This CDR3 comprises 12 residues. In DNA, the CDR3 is TGTGCCAGTAGTCGGGACAGGGGGCGAGCTTTCTTT. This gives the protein CASSRDRGRAFF.

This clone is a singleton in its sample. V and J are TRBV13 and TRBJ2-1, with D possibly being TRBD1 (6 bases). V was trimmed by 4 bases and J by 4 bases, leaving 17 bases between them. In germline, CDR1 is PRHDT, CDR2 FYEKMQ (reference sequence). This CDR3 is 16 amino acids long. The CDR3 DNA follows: TGTGCCAGCAGCTCGAGAAGGGGGACCGCATACAATGAGCAGTTCTTC. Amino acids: CASSSRRGTAYNEQFF.